These 19 T cell receptor beta chains share one sample of origin, sequenced in a study of blood T cell repertoires in COVID-19. The method was immunoSEQ multiplex PCR; TCRdb's version includes in-frame clones alone and lacks a portion of them. The table shows 150,000 to 200,000 clones, with about 88% occurring only once. Specimen: peripheral blood. Every receptor here comes from a man aged 18 to 29 with acute or convalescent COVID-19.

The rearrangement links TRBV7-9 to TRBJ1-2, with a possible D match to TRBD1 (6 bases). The CDR3 is made up of 14 amino acids. V was trimmed by 2 bases and J by 4 bases, leaving 11 bases between them. Per the germline V gene, CDR1 is SEHNR and CDR2 is FQNEAQ (reference sequence). CDR3 in amino acids: CASSLWTVSYGYTF. CDR3 nucleotide sequence: TGTGCCAGCAGCTTATGGACAGTATCCTATGGCTACACCTTC.

The chain couples TRBV7-3 to TRBJ2-2, with 8 bases that match TRBD1. Per germline, CDR1 SGHTA and CDR2 FQGTGA. This CDR3 has 18 residues. J lost 4 bases, V lost 5 bases, and 15 bases had no gene match. CDR3: CASSPKGLRTGLTGELFF. The CDR3 region has the DNA TGTGCCAGCAGCCCGAAGGGTCTCAGGACAGGGCTCACCGGGGAGCTGTTTTTT.

The CDR3 region has the DNA TGTGCCAGCAGCTTCCTAACAGGGAACACTGAAGCTTTCTTT. Amino acid sequence: CASSFLTGNTEAFF. The V gene is TRBV7-9, the J gene TRBJ1-1, with D maybe TRBD1 (5 bases). The CDR3 has 14 amino acids. Germline CDR1 reads SEHNR; CDR2 reads FQNEAQ (reference sequence). V was cut by 3 bases and J by 1 base, with 9 bases left in between.

The chain carries TRBV28 and TRBJ1-5, with D possibly TRBD1 on 6 matching bases. The germline gives CDR1 MDHEN, CDR2 SYDVKM. Trimming removed 7 bases at V and 7 bases at J, with 14 bases between. The CDR3 is made up of 13 amino acids. The CDR3: CASNNRVGQPQHF. DNA of the CDR3: TGTGCCAGCAACAACAGGGTGGGACAGCCCCAGCATTTT.

This chain links TRBV2 with TRBJ1-4, with a weak D call TRBD1 (6 bases). Trimming left V 3 bases short and J 3 bases short, with 14 bases between. Germline lookup yields CDR1 SNHLY and CDR2 FYNNEI. CDR3 length: 16 residues. The CDR3 nucleotides are TGTGCCAGCAGTGATGATCGGCAGGGGTCTAATGAAAAACTGTTTTTT. Translating it yields CASSDDRQGSNEKLFF.

The rearrangement joins TRBV30 to TRBJ1-5; D might be TRBD1 (5 bases). Germline CDR1 is GTSNPN and CDR2 is SVGIG (reference sequence). The V gene lost 0 bases and the J gene lost 11 bases, with 8 bases spanning the gap. CDR3 length: 11 amino acids. DNA for the CDR3: TGTGCCTGGAGTGTAAAGGGGACCCAGCATTTT. Amino acids: CAWSVKGTQHF. The full variable domain, with the rest looked up from reference TRBV30 and TRBJ1-5, is SQTIHQWPATLVQPVGSPLSLECTVEGTSNPNLYWYRQAAGRGLQLLFYSVGIGQISSEVPQNLSASRPQDRQFILSSKKLLLSDSGFYLCAWSVKGTQHFGDGTRLSIL.

This sequence joins TRBV6-5 and TRBJ1-2, with 8 bases fitting TRBD1. The V and J ends lost 4 bases and 7 bases, in that order; junction bases with no gene match: 5. This CDR3 region has 13 residues. CDR1 is MNHEY and CDR2 is SVGAGI in the germline V gene. CDR3: CASSLGQVGGYTF. DNA of the CDR3: TGTGCCAGCAGTTTGGGACAGGTTGGTGGCTACACCTTC.

The chain recombines TRBV7-3 with TRBJ2-2; D may be TRBD1 (6 bases). The V end was cut by 0 bases, the J end by 2 bases, with 22 bases between. CDR1 is SGHTA, CDR2 FQGTGA, per germline. The CDR3 runs 20 residues. The CDR3 region has the DNA TGTGCCAGCAGCTTAACGATATGGGACACACCCGGATCTAACACCGGGGAGCTGTTTTTT. This encodes CASSLTIWDTPGSNTGELFF.

The CDR3 nucleotides read TGTGCTAGTGGTTTGAACAGGAATGCGAACACCGGGGAGCTGTTTTTT. Its translation: CASGLNRNANTGELFF. The chain joins TRBV12-5 to TRBJ2-2; tentatively, D is TRBD1 (5 bases). Looked up from germline, CDR1 is LGHNT and CDR2 is FRNRAP. Trimming took 2 bases from V and 0 from J, leaving 10 bases between them. The CDR3 totals 16 residues.

The rearrangement uses TRBV6-2 or TRBV6-3 and TRBJ2-7, with D possibly TRBD1 on 5 matching bases. CDR3 size: 16 residues. V was trimmed by 6 bases and J by 0 bases, leaving 18 bases between them. The germline CDR1 and CDR2 sequences are MNHEY and SVGEGT. This chain's CDR3 is CASSSYPDKNSYEQYF. DNA for the CDR3: TGTGCCAGCAGCAGTTACCCGGACAAAAACTCCTACGAGCAGTACTTC.

CDR3 sequence reads: CASSQDPGQAVPGELFF. In DNA, the CDR3 is TGTGCCAGCAGCCAAGATCCTGGGCAGGCCGTTCCCGGGGAGCTGTTTTTT. V usage is TRBV3-1 (or the pseudogene TRBV3-2) and J usage is TRBJ2-2; D is ambiguous. V was clipped by 0 bases and J by 6 bases, with 17 bases between them. This CDR3 comprises 17 residues. Germline CDR1 is LGHDT and CDR2 is YNNKEL (reference sequence).

The V and J genes are TRBV6-5 and TRBJ2-1; D is perhaps TRBD1 (5 bases). With 0 bases removed from V and 10 bases from J, the gap between germline ends came to 16 bases. Germline V gives CDR1 MNHEY, CDR2 SVGAGI. CDR3 size: 15 residues. The CDR3 DNA reads as TGTGCCAGCAGTTACTCGGGATCTCTCCCAGGGGAGCAGTTCTTC. Translation gives CASSYSGSLPGEQFF.

This clone was detected a few times. The rearrangement uses TRBV7-9 and TRBJ1-2; weak D call: TRBD1 (5 bases). V was cut by 1 base and J by 4 bases, with 16 bases left in between. This CDR3 contains 16 residues. Germline CDR1 and CDR2: SEHNR and FQNEAQ (reference sequence). The CDR3 reads CASSLEPGGKVYGYTF. The CDR3 nucleotides are TGTGCCAGCAGCTTAGAACCCGGGGGAAAAGTCTATGGCTACACCTTC.

The CDR3 sequence: CASSKGGLGKDGYTF. CDR3 sequence (DNA): TGTGCCAGCAGCAAGGGGGGGCTGGGGAAGGACGGCTACACCTTC. V usage is TRBV21-1 and J usage is TRBJ1-2. TRBV21-1 is deemed a pseudogene. The CDR3 length is 15 residues.

This chain links TRBV10-2 with TRBJ2-7; 8 bases fit TRBD1. The ends lost 9 bases at V and 2 bases at J; junction bases unmatched: 6. This CDR3 contains 13 residues. The V gene's germline CDR1 is WSHSY and CDR2 SAAADI. Written as DNA, the CDR3 is TGCGCCAGTTGGGGACAGGAGGCCTACGAGCAGTACTTC. Translation: CASWGQEAYEQYF.

The chain couples TRBV10-2 to TRBJ1-2; unclear D gene. Germline CDR1 reads WSHSY; CDR2 reads SAAADI. The ends were cut back, 0 bases at V and 5 bases at J, with 13 bases in the middle. The CDR3 sequence is 15 residues long. CDR3 DNA sequence: TGCGCCAGCAGTGAGTCAGCCAACCCGTTGTATGGCTACACCTTC. This sequence encodes CASSESANPLYGYTF.

The table lists this clone with a few counts. The genes are TRBV18 and TRBJ2-5; 7 bases line up with TRBD1. The CDR3 is made up of 14 amino acids. Germline trimming cut 3 bases from V and 2 bases from J; bases unmatched to any gene: 3. Germline V lookup: CDR1 KGHSH, CDR2 LQKENI. CDR3 protein: CASSPYRGQETQYF. DNA of the CDR3: TGTGCCAGCTCACCTTACAGGGGTCAAGAGACCCAGTACTTC.

The chain employs TRBV7-9 and TRBJ2-1, with TRBD2 matching over 14 bases. CDR1 is SEHNR and CDR2 is FQNEAQ in the germline V gene (reference sequence). The CDR3 is 18 amino acids. V dropped 6 bases and J dropped 0; count of bases not matched to a gene: 7. CDR3 sequence (DNA): TGTGCCAGCAGTCCGCGGACTAGCGGGGGGAGCTCCTACAATGAGCAGTTCTTC. It yields the protein CASSPRTSGGSSYNEQFF.

The chain recombines TRBV30 with TRBJ1-2, with 9 bases matching TRBD1. The germline gives CDR1 GTSNPN, CDR2 SVGIG (reference sequence). This CDR3 is 11 amino acids long. In nucleotides, the CDR3 is TGTGCATCGACAGGGGGCTATGGCTACACCTTC. Protein sequence: CASTGGYGYTF.